These 7 T cell receptor beta chains share one sample of origin, sequenced in a study of regulatory T cells in long-lasting Graves disease. Investigators prepared the TCR beta libraries by applying iRepertoire HTBI primers and Arm-PCR of CDR3 regions. TCRdb used MiXCR to reprocess the multiplex PCR reads, holding one entry per CDR3 protein. The sample lists some 600,000 distinct CDR3 sequences; about 16% were seen once. The time point: newly diagnosed GD, antithyroid drugs for less than 3 months. Extracted PBMC RNA gave rise to the TCR library. The same sample was also studied in work on T cells in Graves' hyperthyroidism and ophthalmopathy.

The sequenced sample was peripheral blood mononuclear cells (PBMCs), obtained at new diagnosis, from a patient treated with antithyroid drugs. These receptor sequences come from a man between 18 and 35 years old with Graves disease.

Comments on this clonotype: An end of the junction does not agree with germline; a read error may underlie this. The chain combines TRBV12-3 or TRBV12-4 with TRBJ2-1; 8 nucleotides match TRBD2. This CDR3 spans 12 amino acids. CDR3 in DNA: TGTACCAGCAGTTTGAGCGGGAGCGAGCAGTTCTTC. As protein: CTSSLSGSEQFF.

This clonotype was recorded many times. J is TRBJ2-3 and V is TRBV5-6, with D maybe TRBD2 (5 bases). Trimming removed 5 bases from V and 2 bases from J, with 15 bases in between. Germline V gene data show CDR1 as SGHDT and CDR2 as YYEEEE. CDR3 length: 15 amino acids. The CDR3 nucleotides read TGTGCCAGCAGGCGCAAGGGAGTCTCCACAGATACGCAGTATTTT. Protein sequence: CASRRKGVSTDTQYF.

This clonotype was found many times. This rearrangement joins TRBV4-2 to TRBJ2-7; D may be TRBD1 (5 bases). Germline V gene lookup returns CDR1 LGHNA and CDR2 YNFKEQ. V lost 0 bases and J 2 bases, leaving 8 bases between the germline ends. The length of the CDR3 is 14 residues. The CDR3 DNA reads as TGTGCCAGCAGCCAAGATCTGACAGCCTACGAGCAGTACTTC. Amino acids: CASSQDLTAYEQYF.

The sample holds many counts of this clonotype. V usage is TRBV13 and J usage is TRBJ2-3; tentatively, D is TRBD1 or TRBD2 (5 bases each). V was shortened by 6 bases and J by 1 base, with 8 bases between the two germline ends. CDR3 length equals 13 residues. The germline V gene has CDR1 PRHDT and CDR2 FYEKMQ (reference sequence). The CDR3 is CASRGVGTDTQYF. The CDR3 DNA reads TGTGCCAGCAGGGGGGTGGGCACAGATACGCAGTATTTT. Based on the CDR3 plus reference TRBV13 and TRBJ2-3, the full variable domain is AAGVIQSPRHLIKEKRETATLKCYPIPRHDTVYWYQQGPGQDPQFLISFYEKMQSDKGSIPDRFSAQQFSDYHSELNMSSLELGDSALYFCASRGVGTDTQYFGPGTRLTVL.

This clonotype has just a few counts. At one end, the junction sequence differs from germline, possibly due to a read error. The J gene is TRBJ2-5, the V gene TRBV18; weak D call: TRBD1 (5 bases). The CDR3 contains 13 residues. CDR1 is KGHSH, CDR2 LQKENI, per germline. CDR3 sequence reads: CASSLKGQEAQYF. DNA for the CDR3: TGTGCCAGCTCACTGAAGGGGCAAGAGGCCCAGTACTTC.

This clonotype was recorded a few times. The rearrangement links TRBV6-1 to TRBJ2-7, with unresolved D. This CDR3 is built from 13 residues. From germline, CDR1 is MNHNS and CDR2 SASEGT. Trimming shortened V by 4 bases and J by 0 bases, and 7 bases separated the two germline ends. Written as DNA, the CDR3 is TGTGCCAGCAGTGGTGTGTTCTCCTACGAGCAGTACTTC. Encoded protein: CASSGVFSYEQYF.

The sample holds many counts of this clonotype. This chain connects TRBV20-1 to TRBJ1-1, with unresolved D. V shed 6 bases and J shed 10 bases, with 15 bases lying between them. The CDR3 runs to 11 residues. The germline V gene has CDR1 DFQATT and CDR2 SNEGSKA (reference sequence). The CDR3, as DNA: TGCAGTGCCAAGACGCGCACGGTAGCTTTCTTT. It specifies CSAKTRTVAFF.